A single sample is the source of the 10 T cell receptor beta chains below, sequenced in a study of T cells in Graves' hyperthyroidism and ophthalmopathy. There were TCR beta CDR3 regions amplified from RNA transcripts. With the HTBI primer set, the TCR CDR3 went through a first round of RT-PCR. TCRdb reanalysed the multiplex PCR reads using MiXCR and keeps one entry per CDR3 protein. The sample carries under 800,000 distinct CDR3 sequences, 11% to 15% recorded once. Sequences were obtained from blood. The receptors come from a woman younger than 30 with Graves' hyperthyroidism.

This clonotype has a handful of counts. The CDR3, as DNA: TGCAGTGCTGAGGCTACAGGGGGAGGAGGCTACGAGCAGTACTTC. Protein sequence: CSAEATGGGGYEQYF. The chain joins TRBV20-1 to TRBJ2-7, with 8 nucleotides matching TRBD1. The CDR3 sequence is 15 residues long. V gave up 5 bases and J gave up 3 bases; unmatched junction bases: 12. Per germline, CDR1 DFQATT and CDR2 SNEGSKA (reference sequence).

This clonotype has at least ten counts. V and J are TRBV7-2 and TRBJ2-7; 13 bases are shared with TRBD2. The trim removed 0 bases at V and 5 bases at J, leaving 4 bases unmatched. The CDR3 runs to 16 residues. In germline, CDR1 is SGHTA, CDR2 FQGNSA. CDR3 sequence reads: CASSLAVGLAGDEQYF. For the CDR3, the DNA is TGTGCCAGCAGCTTAGCCGTAGGACTAGCGGGAGACGAGCAGTACTTC.

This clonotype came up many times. CDR3 DNA sequence: TGTGCCAGCAGTTCCCCCACCCGTGACTTAGCGGGAGATTCTTACGAGCAGTACTTC. Encoded protein: CASSSPTRDLAGDSYEQYF. V is TRBV28 and J is TRBJ2-7; 9 bases agree with TRBD2. The CDR3 sequence is 19 residues long. Trimming took 4 bases from V and 4 from J; bases not matched to a gene: 20. Germline lookup yields CDR1 MDHEN and CDR2 SYDVKM.

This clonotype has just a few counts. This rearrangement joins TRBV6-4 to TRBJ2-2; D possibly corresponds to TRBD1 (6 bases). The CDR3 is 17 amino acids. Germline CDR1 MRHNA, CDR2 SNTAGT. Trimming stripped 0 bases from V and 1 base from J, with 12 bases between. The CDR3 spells CASSDSEGRGNTGELFF. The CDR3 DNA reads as TGTGCCAGCAGTGACTCAGAGGGCAGGGGGAACACCGGGGAGCTGTTTTTT.

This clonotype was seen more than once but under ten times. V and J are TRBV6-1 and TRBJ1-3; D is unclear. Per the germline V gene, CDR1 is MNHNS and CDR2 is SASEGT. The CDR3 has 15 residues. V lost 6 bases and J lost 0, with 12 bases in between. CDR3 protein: CASRSPSVSGNTIYF. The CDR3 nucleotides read TGTGCCAGCAGAAGTCCCTCCGTCTCTGGAAACACCATATATTTT.

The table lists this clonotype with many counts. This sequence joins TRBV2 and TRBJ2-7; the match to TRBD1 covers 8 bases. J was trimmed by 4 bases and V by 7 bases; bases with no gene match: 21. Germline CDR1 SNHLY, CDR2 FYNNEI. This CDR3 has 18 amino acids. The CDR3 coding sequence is TGTGCCAGCAAATTAGGGACAGGTCCCGGGACAGGTCCTTACGAGCAGTACTTC. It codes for CASKLGTGPGTGPYEQYF.

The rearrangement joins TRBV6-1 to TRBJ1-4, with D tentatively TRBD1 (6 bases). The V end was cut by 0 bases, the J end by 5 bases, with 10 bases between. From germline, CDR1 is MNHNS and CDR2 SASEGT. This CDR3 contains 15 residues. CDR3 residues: CASSEADGTNEKLFF. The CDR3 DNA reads TGTGCCAGCAGTGAAGCTGACGGGACAAATGAAAAACTGTTTTTT.

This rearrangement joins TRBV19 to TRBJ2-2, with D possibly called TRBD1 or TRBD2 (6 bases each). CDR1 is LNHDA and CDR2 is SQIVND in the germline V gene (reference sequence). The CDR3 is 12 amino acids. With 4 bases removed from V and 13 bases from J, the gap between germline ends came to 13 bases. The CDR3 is CASSKRGARLFF. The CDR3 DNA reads TGTGCCAGTAGTAAGAGGGGGGCCCGGCTGTTTTTT.

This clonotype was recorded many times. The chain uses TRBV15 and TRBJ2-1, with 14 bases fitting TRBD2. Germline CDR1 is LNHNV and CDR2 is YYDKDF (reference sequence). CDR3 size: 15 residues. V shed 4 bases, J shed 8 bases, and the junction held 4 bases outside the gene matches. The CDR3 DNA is TGTGCCACCAGCAAGACTAGCGGGAGGGCTTATGAGCAGTTCTTC. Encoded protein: CATSKTSGRAYEQFF.

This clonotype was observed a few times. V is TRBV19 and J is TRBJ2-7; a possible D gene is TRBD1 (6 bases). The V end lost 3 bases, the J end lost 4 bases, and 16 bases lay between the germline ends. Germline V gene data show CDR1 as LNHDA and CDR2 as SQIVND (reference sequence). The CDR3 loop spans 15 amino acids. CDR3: CASSILTGSGYEQYF. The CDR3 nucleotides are TGTGCCAGTAGTATCCTCACAGGGTCGGGGTACGAGCAGTACTTC.